The clone carrying this TCR beta chain was observed many times. Sorting recovered naive CD8 T cells on a CD8+CD4-CCR7+CD45RA+ profile. Each CDR3 protein is one row after TCRdb ran MiXCR on the PCR reads. The sample has 35,000 or so distinct CDR3 sequences, approximately 17% seen once. Germline V gives CDR1 SQVTM, CDR2 ANQGSEA. This CDR3 comprises 15 residues. The V end lost 8 bases, the J end lost 4 bases, and 24 bases lay between the germline ends. The sample belongs to a study of molecular identifiers for immune sequencing clone quantification. The chain recombines TRBV29-1 with TRBJ2-7, with D perhaps TRBD1 (6 bases). The TCR comes from a human donor in good health. Some libraries in this study had Jurkat cell RNA spiked in. The specimen sequenced was naive CD8+ T cells from blood, with Jurkat cell RNA spiked in. Subset specified: FACS-sorted CD8+CD4-CCR7+CD45RA+ naive T cells. CDR3 sequence: CSFFALTGTTYEQYF. CDR3 DNA: TGCAGCTTTTTCGCTCTGACAGGCACAACTTACGAGCAGTACTTC.